One and the same sample provided the 30 T cell receptor beta chains below, sequenced in a study of blood T cell repertoires in COVID-19. Using immunoSEQ multiplex PCR, the repertoire was profiled, and TCRdb retains in-frame clones only, with some absent. The repertoire consists of fewer than 400,000 clones, with roughly 90% occurring once and the leading ten covering 3.9%. Specimen: PBMCs or T cells enriched from blood (not recorded which). Every receptor here comes from a woman in her 30s who had been exposed to COVID-19.

In DNA form, the CDR3 reads TGCGCCAGCAGCCAGCAATGGAGGGGACCGTATGGCTACACCTTC. It encodes CASSQQWRGPYGYTF. This rearrangement joins TRBV4-1 to TRBJ1-2, with D possibly being TRBD1 (5 bases). This CDR3 has 15 residues. V lost 3 bases and J lost 5, with 16 bases in between. Germline assignment: CDR1 MGHRA and CDR2 YSYEKL.

The chain couples TRBV4-1 to TRBJ1-2, with 8 bases fitting TRBD1. The CDR3 contains 14 residues. The J segment lost 3 bases and the V segment lost 4 bases, leaving 4 bases of the junction unmatched. Germline V CDR1 and CDR2: MGHRA, YSYEKL. CDR3 in amino acids: CASSLATGDYGYTF. The DNA of the CDR3 is TGCGCCAGCAGCCTCGCGACAGGGGACTATGGCTACACCTTC.

In nucleotides, the CDR3 is TGTGCCAGCATGGTAGCAAGCGGGGGCACCTACGAGCAGTACTTC. Amino acids: CASMVASGGTYEQYF. The chain uses TRBV27 and TRBJ2-7; 8 bases are a match to TRBD2. The length of the CDR3 is 15 residues. In germline, CDR1 is MNHEY, CDR2 SMNVEV (reference sequence). Germline trimming cut 7 bases from V and 2 bases from J; bases unmatched to any gene: 10.

CDR3 sequence reads: CASSMTGFYGYTF. The CDR3 DNA follows: TGTGCCAGCAGTATGACAGGGTTCTATGGCTACACCTTC. This chain connects TRBV27 to TRBJ1-2; TRBD1 matches 7 bases. V was clipped by 5 bases and J by 4 bases; unmatched bases: 4. Germline-derived CDR1 and CDR2 are MNHEY and SMNVEV (reference sequence). The CDR3 is made up of 13 amino acids.

This clone showed up just once. This rearrangement joins TRBV5-5 to TRBJ1-2; TRBD1 aligns across 8 bases. The V gene's germline CDR1 is SGHKS and CDR2 YYEKEE (reference sequence). With V trimmed by 3 bases and J by 6 bases, 1 base remained unmatched. The CDR3 is 12 amino acids. In DNA, the CDR3 is TGTGCCAGCAGCTGGACAGGGAATGGCTACACCTTC. It translates to CASSWTGNGYTF.

The V and J genes are TRBV4-2 and TRBJ1-4; 9 bases are shared with TRBD1. Germline values: CDR1 LGHNA, CDR2 YNFKEQ. J was trimmed by 4 bases and V by 0 bases; bases with no gene match: 9. The CDR3 extends over 18 amino acids. The CDR3 nucleotides read TGTGCCAGCAGCCAAGATAGGCGGACAGGGGCGGGTAATGAAAAACTGTTTTTT. Encoded protein: CASSQDRRTGAGNEKLFF.

The CDR3 reads CASSPDLRGPLIYGYTF. The CDR3 DNA reads as TGCGCCAGCAGCCCCGACTTGCGGGGGCCGCTGATCTATGGCTACACCTTC. This sequence joins TRBV4-3 and TRBJ1-2, with a weak D call TRBD1 (6 bases). The CDR3 runs to 17 residues. CDR1 and CDR2 (germline): LGHNA, YSLEER. Deletions cut 4 bases from V and 4 bases from J, with 22 bases between.

The CDR3 sequence: CAIKTGTANTGELFF. Here the CDR3 DNA reads TGTGCCATCAAGACCGGGACAGCGAACACCGGGGAGCTGTTTTTT. This chain uses TRBV10-3 with TRBJ2-2; 7 bases match TRBD1. This CDR3 has 15 amino acids. Germline V gives CDR1 ENHRY, CDR2 SYGVKD. Losses at the gene ends were 7 bases for V and 0 bases for J; bases not matched to a gene: 5.

This chain connects TRBV12-3 or TRBV12-4 to TRBJ1-1; the match to TRBD1 covers 7 bases. The junction had 5 bases not matched to a gene; V was cut back by 6 bases and J by 4 bases. This CDR3 contains 13 residues. CDR3 region: CASSLGTATEAFF. For the CDR3, the DNA is TGTGCCAGCAGCCTCGGGACAGCCACTGAAGCTTTCTTT.

The chain carries TRBV5-1 and TRBJ2-2; TRBD1 matches at 8 bases. Germline V gene sequence: CDR1 SGHRS, CDR2 YFSETQ. The CDR3 covers 16 residues. V trimming: 1 base; J trimming: 3 bases; junction bases outside the gene matches: 5. The CDR3 reads CASSLLVDRDTGELFF. The CDR3 coding sequence is TGCGCCAGCAGCTTGCTCGTGGACAGGGACACCGGGGAGCTGTTTTTT.

The DNA for the CDR3 is TGCGCCAGCAGCCAAAAGGGTAGCGGGGGGACCAATGAGCAGTTCTTC. It codes for CASSQKGSGGTNEQFF. The J gene is TRBJ2-1, the V gene TRBV4-1, with 10 bases lining up with TRBD2. The CDR3 runs to 16 residues. Germline loops: CDR1 MGHRA, CDR2 YSYEKL. With 2 bases clipped from V and 6 bases from J, the junction kept 7 bases outside the gene matches.

The chain couples TRBV5-1 to TRBJ2-3, with TRBD1 matching 11 bases. Germline assignment: CDR1 SGHRS and CDR2 YFSETQ. The CDR3 runs to 15 residues. J gave up 4 bases and V 7 bases, and 8 bases lay outside the gene matches. CDR3 loop: CASDPGQGAADTQYF. CDR3 coding DNA: TGCGCCAGCGACCCAGGACAGGGGGCCGCAGATACGCAGTATTTT. The complete variable domain, with remaining parts taken from reference TRBV5-1 and TRBJ2-3, reads KAGVTQTPRYLIKTRGQQVTLSCSPISGHRSVSWYQQTPGQGLQFLFEYFSETQRNKGNFPGRFSGRQFSNSRSEMNVSTLELGDSALYLCASDPGQGAADTQYFGPGTRLTVL.

This chain connects TRBV4-2 to TRBJ1-2; D unclear. Deletions cut 2 bases from V and 0 bases from J, with 13 bases between. Germline V gene lookup returns CDR1 LGHNA and CDR2 YNFKEQ. The length of the CDR3 is 16 residues. The CDR3 DNA sequence: TGTGCCAGCAGCCAAACCCCCCGGGGTACTAACTATGGCTACACCTTC. Translated, it gives CASSQTPRGTNYGYTF.

This clone showed up just once. V and J are TRBV5-4 and TRBJ2-2, with D maybe TRBD2 (6 bases). The V gene lost 3 bases and the J gene lost 5 bases, with 17 bases spanning the gap. CDR1 SGHNT and CDR2 YYREEE come from the germline V gene (reference sequence). This CDR3 is built from 16 residues. CDR3 in DNA: TGTGCCAGCAGCTCCCCTAACCGGGGAGGAACCGGGGAGCTGTTTTTT. This gives the protein CASSSPNRGGTGELFF.

The chain is built from TRBV9 and TRBJ1-3, with TRBD1 matching 7 bases. V lost 6 bases and J lost 4; bases outside the gene matches: 7. Germline V CDR1 and CDR2: SGDLS, YYNGEE. This CDR3 has 14 residues. The CDR3 loop reads CASTPTGAGNTIYF. CDR3 coding DNA: TGTGCCAGCACCCCAACAGGGGCCGGAAACACCATATATTTT.

The chain links TRBV4-2 to TRBJ2-7; 7 nucleotides match TRBD1. The V and J ends lost 0 bases and 1 base, in that order; junction bases with no gene match: 9. CDR1 LGHNA and CDR2 YNFKEQ come from the germline V gene. The CDR3 has 17 residues. CDR3: CASSQDHRGHKSYEQYF. As DNA, the CDR3 is TGTGCCAGCAGCCAAGATCACAGGGGACATAAATCCTACGAGCAGTACTTC.

The CDR3 nucleotides are TGTGCCAGCAGCCAGCTAAAGTGGGACAGCTTAAATCAGCCCCAGCATTTT. Translating gives CASSQLKWDSLNQPQHF. This chain links TRBV3-1 (or the pseudogene TRBV3-2) with TRBJ1-5; TRBD1 agrees at 7 bases. Losses at the gene ends were 3 bases for V and 4 bases for J; bases not matched to a gene: 12. Germline CDR1 LGHDT, CDR2 YNNKEL (reference sequence). This CDR3 region has 17 residues.

V usage is TRBV7-9 and J usage is TRBJ1-4; TRBD1 is a possible D gene (6 bases). The CDR3 covers 14 residues. The germline CDR1 and CDR2 sequences are SEHNR and FQNEAQ (reference sequence). The V and J ends lost 5 bases and 5 bases respectively, with 12 bases between them. The CDR3 DNA is TGTGCCAGCAGCAGCGGACAGCCAAATGAAAAACTGTTTTTT. Its protein product is CASSSGQPNEKLFF.

The chain employs TRBV19 and TRBJ2-2; 9 bases fit TRBD1. V trimming: 6 bases; J trimming: 6 bases; junction bases outside the gene matches: 8. Germline CDR1 LNHDA, CDR2 SQIVND (reference sequence). CDR3 length equals 15 residues. The CDR3 DNA follows: TGTGCCAGTAGGACCCAAACAGGGGGCTCCGGGGAGCTGTTTTTT. Encoded protein: CASRTQTGGSGELFF.

The chain combines TRBV9 with TRBJ2-5; tentatively, D is TRBD1 (6 bases). V was clipped by 0 bases and J by 0 bases, with 15 bases between them. This CDR3 is built from 17 residues. Germline values: CDR1 SGDLS, CDR2 YYNGEE. CDR3 bases: TGTGCCAGCAGCGTAGGTGGATTGGGACATTACCAAGAGACCCAGTACTTC. This translates into CASSVGGLGHYQETQYF.

This clone was counted a few times. The chain joins TRBV28 to TRBJ1-2; no firm D call. Between the trimmed V and J ends, which lost 2 bases and 3 bases, there was a span of 4 bases. CDR1 and CDR2 from the germline V gene are MDHEN and SYDVKM. The CDR3 contains 12 residues. The CDR3 nucleotides are TGTGCCAGCAGTTTAACAGACTATGGCTACACCTTC. It specifies CASSLTDYGYTF.

This sequence joins TRBV4-3 and TRBJ2-3; D is unclear. Germline CDR1 LGHNA, CDR2 YSLEER. The V end was cut by 3 bases, the J end by 0 bases, with 4 bases between. The CDR3 extends over 13 amino acids. The CDR3 nucleotides read TGCGCCAGCAGCCAGACTAGCACAGATACGCAGTATTTT. This gives the protein CASSQTSTDTQYF.

This clone was seen only a few times. The CDR3 nucleotides read TGCGCCAGCAGCTTGGAGGGACCGGGACAGGGTCATGGCTACACCTTC. It translates to CASSLEGPGQGHGYTF. The chain has TRBV5-1 and TRBJ1-2; 9 nucleotides agree with TRBD1. There are 16 residues in the CDR3. J lost 6 bases, V lost 0 bases, and 9 bases had no gene match. CDR1 and CDR2 from the germline V gene are SGHRS and YFSETQ.

The CDR3 loop reads CASSPAGGSNQPQHF. CDR3 nucleotide sequence: TGTGCCAGCAGTCCAGCAGGGGGCAGCAATCAGCCCCAGCATTTT. The gene calls are TRBV27 and TRBJ1-5, with TRBD1 matching 8 bases. The CDR3 is 15 residues long. From germline, CDR1 is MNHEY and CDR2 SMNVEV (reference sequence). Trimming cost V 5 bases and J 1 base; bases outside gene matches: 4.

The rearrangement links TRBV2 to TRBJ1-1, with a possible D match to TRBD1 (6 bases). V lost 6 bases, J lost 3 bases, and 17 bases lay in between. The CDR3 runs to 15 residues. In germline, CDR1 is SNHLY, CDR2 FYNNEI. CDR3 sequence: CASRGATARDTEAFF. The CDR3 nucleotides are TGTGCCAGCAGGGGGGCGACAGCACGGGACACTGAAGCTTTCTTT.

This clone has only a few counts. Other nucleotide sequences from this sample produce the same CDR3. The chain joins TRBV9 to TRBJ2-7; 7 nucleotides line up with TRBD2. The CDR3 is 15 residues long. With V trimmed by 2 bases and J by 0 bases, 5 bases remained unmatched. Germline CDR1 and CDR2: SGDLS and YYNGEE. The CDR3: CASSVGEGSSYEQYF. The CDR3 bases are TGTGCCAGCAGCGTGGGGGAGGGGAGCTCCTACGAGCAGTACTTC.

The chain employs TRBV4-2 and TRBJ2-7, with TRBD1 matching over 9 bases. There are 17 residues in the CDR3. Per germline, CDR1 LGHNA and CDR2 YNFKEQ. With V trimmed by 1 base and J by 0 bases, 7 bases remained unmatched. This CDR3 is CASSQVPTGGDSYEQYF. In DNA form, the CDR3 reads TGTGCCAGCAGCCAAGTACCAACAGGGGGCGACTCCTACGAGCAGTACTTC.

This clone was observed a few times. The sample holds other DNA sequences that translate to the same CDR3. This chain links TRBV5-1 with TRBJ1-2, with a possible D match to TRBD1 (5 bases). Germline V gives CDR1 SGHRS, CDR2 YFSETQ. Trimming shortened V by 0 bases and J by 3 bases, and 9 bases separated the two germline ends. The CDR3 sequence is 14 residues long. The CDR3 loop reads CASSLARGDYGYTF. CDR3 nucleotides: TGCGCCAGCAGCTTGGCCCGGGGGGACTATGGCTACACCTTC.

This sequence joins TRBV19 and TRBJ2-2; TRBD1 agrees at 8 bases. Trimming cost V 5 bases and J 2 bases; bases outside gene matches: 10. The CDR3 extends over 17 amino acids. CDR1 and CDR2 (germline): LNHDA, SQIVND (reference sequence). The CDR3 sequence is CASSSPRDRYNTGELFF. In nucleotides, the CDR3 is TGTGCCAGTAGTTCCCCCCGGGACAGGTATAACACCGGGGAGCTGTTTTTT.

The chain links TRBV10-3 to TRBJ2-7; a possible D gene is TRBD2 (6 bases). Germline loops: CDR1 ENHRY, CDR2 SYGVKD. The CDR3 consists of 13 residues. Trimming left V 6 bases short and J 6 bases short, with 15 bases between. Here the CDR3 DNA reads TGTGCCATCAGGACTAGTAGTGGGGGCGAGCAGTACTTC. Its protein product is CAIRTSSGGEQYF.